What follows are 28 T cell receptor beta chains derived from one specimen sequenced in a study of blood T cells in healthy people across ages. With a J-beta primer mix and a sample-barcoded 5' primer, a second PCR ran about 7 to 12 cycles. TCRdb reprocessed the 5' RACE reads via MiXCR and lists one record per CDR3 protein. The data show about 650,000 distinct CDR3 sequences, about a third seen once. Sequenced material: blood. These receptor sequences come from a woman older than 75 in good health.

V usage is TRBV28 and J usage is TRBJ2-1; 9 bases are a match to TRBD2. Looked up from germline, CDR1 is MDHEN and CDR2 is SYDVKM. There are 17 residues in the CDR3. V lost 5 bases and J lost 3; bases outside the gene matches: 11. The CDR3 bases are TGTGCCAGCAGTCTTCTGGGGCTAGCGGGACTCTACAATGAGCAGTTCTTC. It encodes CASSLLGLAGLYNEQFF.

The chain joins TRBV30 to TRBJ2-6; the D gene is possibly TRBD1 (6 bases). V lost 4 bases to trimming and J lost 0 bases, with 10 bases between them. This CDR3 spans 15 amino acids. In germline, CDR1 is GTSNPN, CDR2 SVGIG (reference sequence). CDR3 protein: CAWTTGLSGANVLTF. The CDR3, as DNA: TGTGCCTGGACTACAGGGCTCTCTGGGGCCAACGTCCTGACTTTC.

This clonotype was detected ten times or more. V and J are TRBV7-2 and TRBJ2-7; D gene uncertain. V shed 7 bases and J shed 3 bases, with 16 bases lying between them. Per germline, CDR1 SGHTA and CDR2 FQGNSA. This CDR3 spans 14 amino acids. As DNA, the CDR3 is TGTGCCAGCACCCCCGCAGCCCTGAACTACGAGCAGTACTTC. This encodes CASTPAALNYEQYF.

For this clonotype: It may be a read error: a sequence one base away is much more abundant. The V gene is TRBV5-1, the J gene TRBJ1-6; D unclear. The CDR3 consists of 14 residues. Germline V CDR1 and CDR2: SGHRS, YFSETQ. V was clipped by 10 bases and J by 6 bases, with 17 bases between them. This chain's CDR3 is CAGKDGLLNSPLHF. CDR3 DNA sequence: TGCGCCGGCAAGGACGGATTACTTAATTCACCCCTCCACTTT.

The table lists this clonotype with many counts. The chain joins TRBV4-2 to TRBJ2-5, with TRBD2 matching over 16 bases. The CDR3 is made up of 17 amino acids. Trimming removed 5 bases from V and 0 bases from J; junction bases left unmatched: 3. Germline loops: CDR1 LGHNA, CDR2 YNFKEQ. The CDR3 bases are TGTGCCAGCAGCGCCGGGACTAGCGGGGGGGACCAAGAGACCCAGTACTTC. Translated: CASSAGTSGGDQETQYF.

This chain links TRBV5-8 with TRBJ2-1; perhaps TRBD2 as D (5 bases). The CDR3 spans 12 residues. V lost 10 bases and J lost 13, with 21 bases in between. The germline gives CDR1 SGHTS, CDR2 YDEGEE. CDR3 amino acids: CAGSSHQETQFF. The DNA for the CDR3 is TGTGCCGGTTCTAGCCATCAAGAGACCCAGTTCTTC.

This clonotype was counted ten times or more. The chain's CDR3 is CASSSNNYGYTF. DNA of the CDR3: TGTGCCAGCAGCTCCAATAACTATGGCTACACCTTC. This chain joins TRBV7-2 and TRBJ1-2; D unclear. Germline-derived CDR1 and CDR2 are SGHTA and FQGNSA. The CDR3 is 12 amino acids. Trimming left V 4 bases short and J 1 base short, with 4 bases between.

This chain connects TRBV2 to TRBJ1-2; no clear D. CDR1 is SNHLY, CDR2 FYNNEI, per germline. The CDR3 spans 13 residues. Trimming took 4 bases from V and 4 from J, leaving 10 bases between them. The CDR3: CASSVGLGYGYTF. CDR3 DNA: TGTGCCAGCAGTGTAGGGCTCGGCTATGGCTACACCTTC.

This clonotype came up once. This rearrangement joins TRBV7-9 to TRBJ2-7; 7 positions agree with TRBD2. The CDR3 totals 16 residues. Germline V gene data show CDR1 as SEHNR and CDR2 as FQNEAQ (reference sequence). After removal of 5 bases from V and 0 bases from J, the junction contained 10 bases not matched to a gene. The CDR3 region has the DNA TGTGCCAGCAGCCAAGAACGAAGCGGGGCCTCCTACGAGCAGTACTTC. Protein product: CASSQERSGASYEQYF. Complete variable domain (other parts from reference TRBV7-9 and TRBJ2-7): DTGVSQNPRHKITKRGQNVTFRCDPISEHNRLYWYRQTLGQGPEFLTYFQNEAQLEKSRLLSDRFSAERPKGSFSTLEIQRTEQGDSAMYLCASSQERSGASYEQYFGPGTRLTVT.

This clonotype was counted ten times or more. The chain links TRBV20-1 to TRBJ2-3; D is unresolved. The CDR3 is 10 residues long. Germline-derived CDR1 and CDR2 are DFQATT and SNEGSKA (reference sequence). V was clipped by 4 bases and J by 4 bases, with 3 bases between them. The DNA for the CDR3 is TGCAGTGCTACCGCAGATACGCAGTATTTT. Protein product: CSATADTQYF.

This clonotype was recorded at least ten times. The CDR3 DNA reads TGTGCCAGCAGTGCTACTAGGAACACTGAAGCTTTCTTT. Translation gives CASSATRNTEAFF. The gene calls are TRBV6-1 and TRBJ1-1; D not certain. Per germline, CDR1 MNHNS and CDR2 SASEGT. CDR3 size: 13 residues. Trimming pared 4 bases from V and 1 base from J, leaving 7 bases between.

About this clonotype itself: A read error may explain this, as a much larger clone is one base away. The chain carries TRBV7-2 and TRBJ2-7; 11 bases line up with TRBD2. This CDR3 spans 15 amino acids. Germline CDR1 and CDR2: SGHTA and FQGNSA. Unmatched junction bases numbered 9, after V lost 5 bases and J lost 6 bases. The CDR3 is CTSSHPSGGPGEQYF. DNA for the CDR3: TGTACCAGCAGCCACCCTAGCGGGGGGCCAGGCGAGCAGTACTTC.

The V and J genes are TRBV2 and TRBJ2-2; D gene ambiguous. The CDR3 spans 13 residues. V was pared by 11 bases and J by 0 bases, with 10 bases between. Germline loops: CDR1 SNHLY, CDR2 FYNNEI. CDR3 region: CAGQSTNTGELFF. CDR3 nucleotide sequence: TGTGCCGGTCAGAGTACGAACACCGGGGAGCTGTTTTTT.

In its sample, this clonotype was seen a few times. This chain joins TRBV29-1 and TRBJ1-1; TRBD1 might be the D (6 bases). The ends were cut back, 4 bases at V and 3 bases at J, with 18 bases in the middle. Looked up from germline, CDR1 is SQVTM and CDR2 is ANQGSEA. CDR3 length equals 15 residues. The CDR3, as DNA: TGCAGCGTTGTACGGACACCAGGGGCCGACACTGAAGCTTTCTTT. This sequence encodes CSVVRTPGADTEAFF.

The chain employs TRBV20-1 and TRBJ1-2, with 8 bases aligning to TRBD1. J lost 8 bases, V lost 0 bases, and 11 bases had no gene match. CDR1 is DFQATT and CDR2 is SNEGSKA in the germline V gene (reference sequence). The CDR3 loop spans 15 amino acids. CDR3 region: CSARENRGALRGYTF. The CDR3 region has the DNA TGCAGTGCTAGAGAAAACAGGGGGGCCTTGCGGGGCTACACCTTC.

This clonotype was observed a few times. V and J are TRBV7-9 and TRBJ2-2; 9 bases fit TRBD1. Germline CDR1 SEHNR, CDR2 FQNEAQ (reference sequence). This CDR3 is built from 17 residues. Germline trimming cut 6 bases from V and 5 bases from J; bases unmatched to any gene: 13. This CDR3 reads CASSSPPGTGRTGELFF. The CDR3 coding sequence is TGTGCCAGCAGTTCCCCCCCCGGGACAGGGAGGACCGGGGAGCTGTTTTTT.

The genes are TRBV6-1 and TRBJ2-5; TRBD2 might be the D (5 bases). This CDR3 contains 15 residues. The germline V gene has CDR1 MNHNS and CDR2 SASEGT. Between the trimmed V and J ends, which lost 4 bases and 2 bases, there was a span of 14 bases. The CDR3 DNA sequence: TGTGCCAGCAGTGGGACCCGGGAAGTTCAAGAGACCCAGTACTTC. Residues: CASSGTREVQETQYF.

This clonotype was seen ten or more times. CDR3 sequence (DNA): TGTGCCAGCTCACCAACCCCCTACAATGAGCAGTTCTTC. Translating gives CASSPTPYNEQFF. The chain recombines TRBV18 with TRBJ2-1; D call uncertain. The CDR3 sequence is 13 residues long. Germline lookup yields CDR1 KGHSH and CDR2 LQKENI. V lost 2 bases and J 2 bases, leaving 4 bases between the germline ends.

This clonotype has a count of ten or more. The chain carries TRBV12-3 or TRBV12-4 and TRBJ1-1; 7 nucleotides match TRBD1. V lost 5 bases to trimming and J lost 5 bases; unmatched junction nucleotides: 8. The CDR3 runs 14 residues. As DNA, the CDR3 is TGTGCCAGCAGTCTTATAGGGACAGAAACTGAAGCTTTCTTT. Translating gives CASSLIGTETEAFF.

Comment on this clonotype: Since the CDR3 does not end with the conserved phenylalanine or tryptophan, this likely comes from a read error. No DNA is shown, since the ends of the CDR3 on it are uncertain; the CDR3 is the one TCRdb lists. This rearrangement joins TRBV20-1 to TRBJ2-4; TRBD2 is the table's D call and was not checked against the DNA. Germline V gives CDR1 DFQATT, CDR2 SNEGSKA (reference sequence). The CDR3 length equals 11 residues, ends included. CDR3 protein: CSARGGDHSAV.

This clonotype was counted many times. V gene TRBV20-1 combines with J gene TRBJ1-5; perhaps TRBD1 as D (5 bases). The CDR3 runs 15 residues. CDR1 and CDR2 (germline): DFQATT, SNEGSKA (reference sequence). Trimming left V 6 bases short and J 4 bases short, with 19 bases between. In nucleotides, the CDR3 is TGCAGTGCCGCACCATTCCGGGACGGAAATCAGCCCCAGCATTTT. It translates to CSAAPFRDGNQPQHF.

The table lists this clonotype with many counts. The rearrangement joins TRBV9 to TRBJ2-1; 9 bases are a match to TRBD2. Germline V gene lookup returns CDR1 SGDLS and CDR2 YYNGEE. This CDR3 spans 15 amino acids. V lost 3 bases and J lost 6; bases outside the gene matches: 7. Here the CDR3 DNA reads TGTGCCAGCAGCGAAACCGGACTAGCGTCCAATGAGCAGTTCTTC. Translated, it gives CASSETGLASNEQFF.

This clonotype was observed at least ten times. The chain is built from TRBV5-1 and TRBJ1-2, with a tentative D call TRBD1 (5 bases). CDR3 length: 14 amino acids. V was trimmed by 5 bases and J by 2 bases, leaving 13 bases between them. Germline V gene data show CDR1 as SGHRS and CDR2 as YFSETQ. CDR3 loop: CASRYSGGNYGYTF. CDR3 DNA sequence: TGCGCCAGCAGATACTCGGGGGGGAACTATGGCTACACCTTC.

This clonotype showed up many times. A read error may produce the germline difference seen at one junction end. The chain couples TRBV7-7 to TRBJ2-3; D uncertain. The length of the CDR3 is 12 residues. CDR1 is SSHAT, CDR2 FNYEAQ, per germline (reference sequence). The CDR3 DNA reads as TGTGCTAGCAGCCCAGGACGCGGTTCGCAGTATTTT. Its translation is CASSPGRGSQYF.

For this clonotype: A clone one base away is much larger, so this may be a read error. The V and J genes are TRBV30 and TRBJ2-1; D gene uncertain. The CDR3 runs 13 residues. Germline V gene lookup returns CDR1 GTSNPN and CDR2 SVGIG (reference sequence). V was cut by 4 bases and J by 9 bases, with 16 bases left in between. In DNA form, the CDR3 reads TGTGCCTGGACTCAGGAACAGCGTGCTGAGCAGTTCTTC. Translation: CAWTQEQRAEQFF.

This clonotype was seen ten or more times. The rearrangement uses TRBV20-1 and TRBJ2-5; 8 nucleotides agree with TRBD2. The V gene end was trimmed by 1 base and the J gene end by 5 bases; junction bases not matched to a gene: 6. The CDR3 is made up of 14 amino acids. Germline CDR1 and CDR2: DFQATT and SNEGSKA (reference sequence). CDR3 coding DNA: TGCAGTGCTAGAGTCCGGGGGGGCCTGGAGACCCAGTACTTC. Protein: CSARVRGGLETQYF.

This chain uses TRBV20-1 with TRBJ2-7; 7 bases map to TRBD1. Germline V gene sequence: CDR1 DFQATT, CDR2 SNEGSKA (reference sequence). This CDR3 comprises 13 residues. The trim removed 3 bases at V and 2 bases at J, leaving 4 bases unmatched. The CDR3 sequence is CSASLQGAYEQYF. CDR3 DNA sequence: TGCAGTGCTAGTCTGCAGGGGGCCTACGAGCAGTACTTC.

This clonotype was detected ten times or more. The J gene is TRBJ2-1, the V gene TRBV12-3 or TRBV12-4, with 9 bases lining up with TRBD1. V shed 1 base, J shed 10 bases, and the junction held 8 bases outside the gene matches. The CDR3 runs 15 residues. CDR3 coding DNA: TGTGCCAGCAGTTTAGTGGGGACAGGGAAAGACGAGCAGTTCTTC. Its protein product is CASSLVGTGKDEQFF.